The present entry profiles one T cell receptor beta chain with its context. This record comes from a study of blood T cell repertoires in COVID-19. About the research overall: Samples representing acute and convalescent COVID-19 were sourced from the United States, Italy and Spain.

TCRdb's table, derived via immunoSEQ multiplex PCR, lists solely in-frame clones and lacks some. The profile shows hundreds of thousands of clones, approximately 90% of them singletons. Per the germline V gene, CDR1 is SGHDT and CDR2 is YYEEEE. Trimming removed 0 bases from V and 0 bases from J, with 14 bases in between. This CDR3 has 17 residues. Individuals aged about 18 to 100 years were recruited from 20 to 25 US areas. Allocation to cohorts depended on clinical history reported by the participants. In Cohort 3, a recovered donor had either two negative PCRs, clearance, or symptom resolution. Sequences were obtained from PBMCs or T cells enriched from blood (not recorded which). V is TRBV5-6 and J is TRBJ2-3; tentative D call: TRBD2 (6 bases). The clonotype originates from a man aged 30 to 39 who had recovered from COVID-19. The CDR3: CASSLGASDLSTDTQYF. The DNA for the CDR3 is TGTGCCAGCAGCTTGGGAGCTAGCGACCTAAGCACAGATACGCAGTATTTT.